Listed here are 31 T cell receptor beta chains from one sample, sequenced in a study of T cells in Graves' hyperthyroidism and ophthalmopathy. The TCR beta CDR3 regions underwent amplification using RNA transcripts as the source. Using the HTBI primer set, a first-round RT-PCR was run on the TCR CDR3. Each CDR3 protein gets one entry after TCRdb re-called the multiplex PCR reads with MiXCR. The sample records 370,000 or so distinct CDR3 sequences, around a sixth being singletons. The sample consisted of blood. The source is a woman younger than 35 with Graves' hyperthyroidism that later progressed to Graves' ophthalmopathy.

This clonotype was counted at least ten times. J is TRBJ1-5 and V is TRBV24-1, with D hard to call. The CDR3 totals 15 residues. Trimming pared 3 bases from V and 3 bases from J, leaving 11 bases between. Germline V gene sequence: CDR1 KGHDR, CDR2 SFDVKD. The CDR3 sequence is CATSDPLTPNQPQHF. The CDR3 region has the DNA TGTGCCACCAGTGATCCCCTAACCCCCAATCAGCCCCAGCATTTT.

The chain is built from TRBV15 and TRBJ2-7; 8 bases are a match to TRBD2. The V and J ends lost 3 bases and 5 bases, in that order; junction bases with no gene match: 12. Germline V gene lookup returns CDR1 LNHNV and CDR2 YYDKDF (reference sequence). This CDR3 is 16 amino acids long. The CDR3 DNA reads TGTGCCACCAGCAGGACTCCTCAGCGGGAGTACAACGAGCAGTACTTC. Protein: CATSRTPQREYNEQYF.

At least ten counts were recorded for this clonotype. The chain couples TRBV24-1 to TRBJ1-4; D uncertain. This CDR3 has 14 residues. Germline CDR1 is KGHDR and CDR2 is SFDVKD. Trimming shortened V by 6 bases and J by 7 bases, and 14 bases separated the two germline ends. CDR3 residues: CATSTTEGGEKLFF. The CDR3 DNA follows: TGTGCCACCAGTACCACCGAGGGTGGTGAAAAACTGTTTTTT.

The genes are TRBV11-2 and TRBJ2-3, with a tentative D call TRBD2 (7 bases). The CDR3 is made up of 18 amino acids. Germline CDR1 is SGHAT and CDR2 is FQNNGV. V was clipped by 4 bases and J by 5 bases, with 25 bases between them. CDR3 DNA sequence: TGTGCCAGCAGCTCCCGATTGACCGGGGGGCGCGTGGGAGATACGCAGTATTTT. This sequence encodes CASSSRLTGGRVGDTQYF.

This clonotype has a count of ten or more. The CDR3 DNA sequence: TGTGCCAGCAGCCATCCACTAGCGGGGGTCCAAGAGACCCAGTACTTC. Encoded protein: CASSHPLAGVQETQYF. This chain connects TRBV5-5 to TRBJ2-5, with TRBD2 matching 11 bases. Germline loops: CDR1 SGHKS, CDR2 YYEKEE (reference sequence). The CDR3 covers 16 residues. V shed 4 bases, J shed 1 base, and the junction held 6 bases outside the gene matches. The full variable domain, with the rest looked up from reference TRBV5-5 and TRBJ2-5, is DAGVTQSPTHLIKTRGQQVTLRCSPISGHKSVSWYQQVLGQGPQFIFQYYEKEERGRGNFPDRFSARQFPNYSSELNVNALLLGDSALYLCASSHPLAGVQETQYFGPGTRLLVL.

This sequence joins TRBV5-6 and TRBJ2-1; 9 positions agree with TRBD2. The CDR3 totals 16 residues. V lost 1 base, J lost 7 bases, and 9 bases stayed unmatched. Looked up from germline, CDR1 is SGHDT and CDR2 is YYEEEE. The CDR3 DNA follows: TGTGCCAGCAGCTTGTGGAAGCGGGAGGTTAGGAATGAGCAGTTCTTC. Its translation is CASSLWKREVRNEQFF.

The table lists this clonotype with a few counts. The chain employs TRBV20-1 and TRBJ1-1; TRBD1 matches 12 bases. The CDR3 is made up of 13 amino acids. V shed 6 bases, J shed 3 bases, and the junction held 2 bases outside the gene matches. The germline V gene encodes CDR1 DFQATT and CDR2 SNEGSKA (reference sequence). The CDR3 reads CSARDRGHTEAFF. Written as DNA, the CDR3 is TGCAGTGCCAGGGACAGGGGGCACACTGAAGCTTTCTTT.

The chain recombines TRBV29-1 with TRBJ2-5; D gene ambiguous. CDR1 is SQVTM and CDR2 is ANQGSEA in the germline V gene. There are 12 residues in the CDR3. V was shortened by 6 bases and J by 5 bases, with 13 bases between the two germline ends. The CDR3 nucleotides read TGCAGCGTAGGGATTTGGGCGGAGACCCAGTACTTC. Translation gives CSVGIWAETQYF.

The table lists this clonotype with a few counts. The gene calls are TRBV9 and TRBJ2-1; TRBD2 matches at 12 bases. J lost 13 bases, V lost 4 bases, and 12 bases had no gene match. CDR3 length equals 15 residues. CDR1 SGDLS and CDR2 YYNGEE come from the germline V gene. This chain's CDR3 is CASSLRVGLAGPQFF. CDR3 coding DNA: TGTGCCAGCAGCCTTAGGGTGGGACTAGCGGGCCCTCAGTTCTTC.

The chain couples TRBV19 to TRBJ1-5; D is ambiguous. Trimming stripped 10 bases from V and 0 bases from J, with 16 bases between. Germline lookup yields CDR1 LNHDA and CDR2 SQIVND (reference sequence). CDR3 length equals 15 residues. CDR3 nucleotide sequence: TGTGCCACCCTACCTCAGGCCTATAGCAATCAGCCCCAGCATTTT. This codes for CATLPQAYSNQPQHF.

This clonotype has at least ten counts. The rearrangement links TRBV3-1 to TRBJ2-1; D possibly uses TRBD1 or TRBD2 (6 bases each). V lost 3 bases and J 3 bases, leaving 18 bases between the germline ends. In germline, CDR1 is LGHDT, CDR2 YNNKEL (reference sequence). The CDR3 extends over 17 amino acids. The CDR3 sequence is CASSHEIWGANYNEQFF. CDR3 nucleotides: TGTGCCAGCAGCCATGAAATATGGGGGGCTAACTACAATGAGCAGTTCTTC.

As to this clonotype: A read error is possible here, since a much larger clone lies one base away. The chain has TRBV28 and TRBJ1-1; possible D gene TRBD1, 6 bases. The CDR3 totals 15 residues. In germline, CDR1 is MDHEN, CDR2 SYDVKM. Trimming pared 5 bases from V and 3 bases from J, leaving 16 bases between. The CDR3 is CASSPSLGQYTEAFF. The CDR3 DNA reads as TGTGCCAGCAGTCCTTCCCTCGGACAGTACACTGAAGCTTTCTTT.

This chain connects TRBV2 to TRBJ2-5; TRBD2 agrees at 12 bases. J gave up 5 bases and V 4 bases, and 8 bases lay outside the gene matches. CDR1 is SNHLY, CDR2 FYNNEI, per germline. The CDR3 covers 16 residues. The CDR3 DNA is TGTGCCAGCAGTGCGGCTAGCGGGAGGGCCGCGGAGACCCAGTACTTC. Its protein is CASSAASGRAAETQYF.

This clonotype has ten or more counts. The CDR3 DNA sequence: TGTGCCAGCAGTCTCTTCTACAGGGGGCGCAGCCCCTCTGGAAACACCATATATTTT. Protein: CASSLFYRGRSPSGNTIYF. The rearrangement links TRBV28 to TRBJ1-3; 9 positions agree with TRBD1. Trimming cost V 5 bases and J 0 bases; bases outside gene matches: 14. Germline values: CDR1 MDHEN, CDR2 SYDVKM. This CDR3 has 19 residues.

This clonotype showed up many times. V is TRBV2 and J is TRBJ2-7; 9 positions agree with TRBD1. The CDR3 is 13 residues long. Per germline, CDR1 SNHLY and CDR2 FYNNEI. Trimming at V came to 10 bases and at J to 5 bases, leaving 9 bases not matched to a gene. CDR3 bases: TGTGCCACCGGGGACAGGGTAAGAGACGAGCAGTACTTC. Its protein product is CATGDRVRDEQYF.

At least ten counts were recorded for this clonotype. The chain combines TRBV7-2 with TRBJ2-7; no definite D call. This CDR3 has 13 residues. Germline CDR1 is SGHTA and CDR2 is FQGNSA. Trimming removed 3 bases at V and 0 bases at J, with 6 bases between. CDR3 sequence (DNA): TGTGCCAGCAGCTTCGCACGCTCCTACGAGCAGTACTTC. Translated: CASSFARSYEQYF.

This clonotype showed up many times. The chain carries TRBV28 and TRBJ1-2; D is unclear. Germline CDR1 and CDR2: MDHEN and SYDVKM. The V and J ends lost 5 bases and 0 bases respectively, with 13 bases between them. The CDR3 loop spans 15 amino acids. DNA of the CDR3: TGTGCCAGCAGTCCCGCGATGGTAACTAACTATGGCTACACCTTC. Translating it yields CASSPAMVTNYGYTF.

In regard to this clonotype: One end of the junction varies from germline; a read error may be responsible. The chain couples TRBV12-3 or TRBV12-4 to TRBJ2-2; the D gene is possibly TRBD2 (6 bases). There are 14 residues in the CDR3. CDR3 amino acids: CASSLGLGTGGLFF. DNA for the CDR3: TGTGCCAGCAGTTTAGGGTTAGGGACCGGGGGGCTGTTTTTT.

The sample holds many counts of this clonotype. The chain uses TRBV6-2 or TRBV6-3 and TRBJ2-5; D may match TRBD1 or TRBD2 (5 bases each). The CDR3 covers 15 residues. Germline values: CDR1 MNHEY, CDR2 SVGEGT. The germline V and J ends were trimmed by 3 bases and 4 bases, with 15 bases remaining between them. The CDR3 region is CASSYWGSPGETQYF. CDR3 sequence (DNA): TGTGCCAGCAGTTATTGGGGGAGCCCGGGAGAGACCCAGTACTTC.

This chain links TRBV28 with TRBJ1-4; D ambiguous. Trimming took off 6 bases at V and 3 bases at J, with 11 bases between the two ends. CDR3 length: 14 amino acids. CDR1 and CDR2 from the germline V gene are MDHEN and SYDVKM. This CDR3 reads CASRAGGSNEKLFF. The CDR3 nucleotides are TGTGCCAGCAGAGCCGGAGGGTCTAATGAAAAACTGTTTTTT.

This clonotype was detected ten times or more. The rearrangement joins TRBV7-2 to TRBJ2-7; D remains ambiguous. Germline V gene data show CDR1 as SGHTA and CDR2 as FQGNSA. CDR3 length: 13 amino acids. V was shortened by 5 bases and J by 2 bases, with 10 bases between the two germline ends. The chain's CDR3 is CASSPAVTYEQYF. DNA for the CDR3: TGTGCCAGCAGCCCGGCGGTTACCTACGAGCAGTACTTC.

The chain uses TRBV28 and TRBJ2-1, with 8 bases identical to TRBD1. The CDR3 is 16 amino acids. The trim removed 3 bases at V and 4 bases at J, leaving 8 bases unmatched. Germline loops: CDR1 MDHEN, CDR2 SYDVKM. The CDR3 here is CASSFVAGGLYNEQFF. CDR3 bases: TGTGCCAGCAGTTTTGTTGCAGGGGGCCTGTACAATGAGCAGTTCTTC.

This clonotype was seen repeatedly, ten times or more. The rearrangement links TRBV28 to TRBJ2-7; TRBD1 matches at 9 bases. The CDR3 is made up of 14 amino acids. V shed 2 bases and J 2 bases; nucleotides not matched to a gene: 1. CDR1 MDHEN and CDR2 SYDVKM come from the germline V gene. CDR3 amino acids: CASSLGTGPYEQYF. CDR3 bases: TGTGCCAGCAGTTTAGGGACAGGGCCCTACGAGCAGTACTTC.

The gene calls are TRBV5-1 and TRBJ2-2; unclear D gene. V lost 0 bases and J lost 0, with 9 bases in between. The germline V gene has CDR1 SGHRS and CDR2 YFSETQ. The CDR3 spans 16 residues. This CDR3 reads CASSLERGTNTGELFF. In DNA, the CDR3 is TGCGCCAGCAGCTTGGAACGAGGTACGAACACCGGGGAGCTGTTTTTT.

This clonotype has at least ten counts. The J gene is TRBJ2-7, the V gene TRBV5-4; D gene unclear. The CDR3 consists of 13 residues. Trimming shortened V by 7 bases and J by 4 bases, and 15 bases separated the two germline ends. CDR1 is SGHNT, CDR2 YYREEE, per germline (reference sequence). The CDR3 DNA sequence: TGTGCCAGCGCGAGGCAACCCGGGTACGAGCAGTACTTC. It yields the protein CASARQPGYEQYF.

The chain carries TRBV6-9 and TRBJ2-4; D is perhaps TRBD2 (5 bases). Germline CDR1 reads MNHGY; CDR2 reads SVAAGI. This CDR3 is built from 17 residues. V lost 1 base, J lost 0 bases, and 13 bases lay in between. CDR3 coding DNA: TGTGCCAGCAGTTATTTTAGCGTTCCACTAGCCAAAAACATTCAGTACTTC. As protein: CASSYFSVPLAKNIQYF.

This clonotype has more than one count but fewer than ten. This chain joins TRBV27 and TRBJ2-3, with D uncertain. Germline assignment: CDR1 MNHEY and CDR2 SMNVEV (reference sequence). The V end lost 3 bases, the J end lost 7 bases, and 5 bases lay between the germline ends. The CDR3 sequence is 11 residues long. DNA for the CDR3: TGTGCCAGCAGTTTCTCCAATACGCAGTATTTT. It translates to CASSFSNTQYF.

V and J are TRBV5-4 and TRBJ1-1, with TRBD1 as a possible D gene (5 bases). Trimming shortened V by 4 bases and J by 5 bases, and 15 bases separated the two germline ends. Germline V gene lookup returns CDR1 SGHNT and CDR2 YYREEE (reference sequence). CDR3 length equals 14 residues. CDR3 in DNA: TGTGCCAGCAGCCAGCCGGGGGGTGCGACTGAAGCTTTCTTT. Its translation: CASSQPGGATEAFF.

CDR3 coding DNA: TGCGCCAGCAGCCGCCTGGGGGGGCGGAGCACCGGGGAGCTGTTTTTT. Amino acid sequence: CASSRLGGRSTGELFF. This chain uses TRBV4-1 with TRBJ2-2, with TRBD2 as a possible D gene (7 bases). Trimming pared 4 bases from V and 4 bases from J, leaving 16 bases between. The germline V gene encodes CDR1 MGHRA and CDR2 YSYEKL. The CDR3 runs 16 residues.

The CDR3 is CASSRRRTGDYEQYF. CDR3 in DNA: TGTGCCAGCAGCCGGAGGAGGACAGGTGACTACGAGCAGTACTTC. The J gene is TRBJ2-7, the V gene TRBV5-7; 7 nucleotides align to TRBD1. TRBV5-7 is reported as an ORF; its role is uncertain. V dropped 4 bases and J dropped 3; count of bases not matched to a gene: 10. The CDR3 extends over 15 amino acids.

This clonotype showed up many times. This sequence joins TRBV28 and TRBJ2-7; no definite D call. The V end lost 6 bases, the J end lost 2 bases, and 14 bases lay between the germline ends. This CDR3 region has 14 residues. Germline assignment: CDR1 MDHEN and CDR2 SYDVKM. CDR3 nucleotide sequence: TGTGCCAGCAGCCTCGACGCCGGAACCTACGAGCAGTACTTC. Encoded protein: CASSLDAGTYEQYF. The variable domain in full, with the rest retrieved from reference TRBV28 and TRBJ2-7, is DVKVTQSSRYLVKRTGEKVFLECVQDMDHENMFWYRQDPGLGLRLIYFSYDVKMKEKGDIPEGYSVSREKKERFSLILESASTNQTSMYLCASSLDAGTYEQYFGPGTRLTVT.